Shown below are 30 T cell receptor beta chains from a single sample sequenced in a study of regulatory T cells in long-lasting Graves disease. Time point given: persistent/refractory GD, antithyroid drugs over 5 years with positive TRAb. The TCR library was made from RNA that had been extracted from PBMCs in TRIzol. CDR3-region Arm-PCR and iRepertoire HTBI primers produced the TCR beta libraries. TCRdb reprocessed the multiplex PCR reads via MiXCR and lists one record per CDR3 protein. The profile shows some 370,000 distinct CDR3 sequences, roughly 20% of them singletons. This specimen consisted of peripheral blood mononuclear cells (PBMCs), obtained when the disease was refractory, from a patient treated with antithyroid drugs. These receptors were collected from a female donor with Graves disease.

This clonotype was recorded a few times. V is TRBV28 and J is TRBJ2-3; D call uncertain. The CDR3 contains 12 residues. Between the trimmed V and J ends, which lost 5 bases and 6 bases, there was a span of 9 bases. CDR1 and CDR2 from the germline V gene are MDHEN and SYDVKM. In nucleotides, the CDR3 is TGTGCCAGCAGTACCGGACCGGATACGCAGTATTTT. Its translation: CASSTGPDTQYF.

This clonotype was counted only a few times. V is TRBV3-1 and J is TRBJ1-1, with TRBD1 matching over 11 bases. Germline CDR1 and CDR2: LGHDT and YNNKEL (reference sequence). Germline trimming cut 4 bases from V and 11 bases from J; bases unmatched to any gene: 18. This CDR3 spans 17 amino acids. The DNA for the CDR3 is TGTGCCAGCAGCCCCACGGCGGGACAGGGGGTTACCGTGGCCGCTTTCTTT. Amino acids: CASSPTAGQGVTVAAFF.

V is TRBV29-1 and J is TRBJ1-5, with TRBD1 as a possible D gene (5 bases). The V and J ends lost 0 bases and 7 bases respectively, with 7 bases between them. The CDR3 is made up of 12 amino acids. Germline CDR1 reads SQVTM; CDR2 reads ANQGSEA. The CDR3 here is CSVEEWGQPQHF. In nucleotides, the CDR3 is TGCAGCGTTGAAGAATGGGGGCAGCCCCAGCATTTT.

The table lists this clonotype with a few counts. The gene calls are TRBV20-1 and TRBJ1-1; TRBD1 might be the D (5 bases). Per germline, CDR1 DFQATT and CDR2 SNEGSKA (reference sequence). Trimming pared 0 bases from V and 3 bases from J, leaving 20 bases between. The CDR3 sequence is 17 residues long. The CDR3 DNA is TGCAGTGCTAGAGAGAGCAGGGTGATGGTCATGGACACTGAAGCTTTCTTT. This sequence encodes CSARESRVMVMDTEAFF.

This clonotype was seen repeatedly, ten times or more. The V gene is TRBV7-9, the J gene TRBJ2-5; D unresolved. Per germline, CDR1 SEHNR and CDR2 FQNEAQ (reference sequence). The CDR3 covers 12 residues. V lost 5 bases to trimming and J lost 1 base, with 5 bases between them. The CDR3 protein is CASSALQETQYF. In DNA, the CDR3 is TGTGCCAGCAGCGCACTCCAAGAGACCCAGTACTTC. The variable domain in full, completed from reference TRBV7-9 and TRBJ2-5, reads DTGVSQNPRHKITKRGQNVTFRCDPISEHNRLYWYRQTLGQGPEFLTYFQNEAQLEKSRLLSDRFSAERPKGSFSTLEIQRTEQGDSAMYLCASSALQETQYFGPGTRLLVL.

The CDR3 loop reads CASSSRTAERTEAFF. CDR3 bases: TGTGCCAGCAGTTCCCGAACCGCAGAACGCACTGAAGCTTTCTTT. The rearrangement joins TRBV12-3 or TRBV12-4 to TRBJ1-1; the D is unclear. The CDR3 runs to 15 residues. V gave up 4 bases and J gave up 4 bases, with 16 bases separating them.

V and J are TRBV11-2 and TRBJ2-7; TRBD2 matches at 9 bases. Germline assignment: CDR1 SGHAT and CDR2 FQNNGV. The CDR3 is 19 residues long. J lost 0 bases, V lost 3 bases, and 15 bases had no gene match. In nucleotides, the CDR3 is TGTGCCAGCAGCTTGGGCCGGGCGGGAGGGCCCCTAAGCTCCTACGAGCAGTACTTC. Its protein is CASSLGRAGGPLSSYEQYF.

This clonotype has only a few counts. V gene TRBV5-5 combines with J gene TRBJ1-4; D call uncertain. Trimming stripped 4 bases from V and 5 bases from J, with 12 bases between. This CDR3 is 14 amino acids long. Per germline, CDR1 SGHKS and CDR2 YYEKEE (reference sequence). The chain's CDR3 is CASSHGRYNEKLFF. CDR3 nucleotides: TGTGCCAGCAGCCATGGCCGCTACAATGAAAAACTGTTTTTT.

Many counts were recorded for this clonotype. This chain links TRBV11-2 with TRBJ1-2; tentatively, D is TRBD1 (5 bases). Germline-derived CDR1 and CDR2 are SGHAT and FQNNGV. CDR3 size: 12 residues. V was pared by 0 bases and J by 10 bases, with 9 bases between. DNA of the CDR3: TGTGCCAGCAGCTTAGACCAGGGAGCCTACACCTTC. Amino acid sequence: CASSLDQGAYTF.

This clonotype was counted at least ten times. This rearrangement joins TRBV28 to TRBJ2-5; 7 nucleotides line up with TRBD1. V trimming: 5 bases; J trimming: 3 bases; junction bases outside the gene matches: 6. Germline CDR1 reads MDHEN; CDR2 reads SYDVKM. This CDR3 spans 14 amino acids. The CDR3 loop reads CASSLIGTEETQYF. In nucleotides, the CDR3 is TGTGCCAGCAGTCTGATCGGGACAGAAGAGACCCAGTACTTC.

This chain joins TRBV6-2 or TRBV6-3 and TRBJ2-7; D unclear. This CDR3 contains 13 residues. V was shortened by 3 bases and J by 2 bases, with 8 bases between the two germline ends. Germline V gives CDR1 MNHEY, CDR2 SVGEGT. DNA of the CDR3: TGTGCCAGCAGTTATCACAAAACCTACGAGCAGTACTTC. Protein sequence: CASSYHKTYEQYF.

In its sample, this clonotype was seen many times. The chain has TRBV29-1 and TRBJ1-1; D is undetermined. The CDR3 length is 13 residues. V lost 7 bases, J lost 3 bases, and 15 bases lay in between. Looked up from germline, CDR1 is SQVTM and CDR2 is ANQGSEA. CDR3 in DNA: TGCAGCGCCGATAGAGACGGTTACACTGAAGCTTTCTTT. Translation gives CSADRDGYTEAFF.

The chain carries TRBV5-5 and TRBJ2-5, with 9 bases aligning to TRBD1. Trimming took 0 bases from V and 6 from J; bases not matched to a gene: 6. This CDR3 is built from 15 residues. CDR1 and CDR2 (germline): SGHKS, YYEKEE (reference sequence). The CDR3 sequence: CASSLAGQGEKTQYF. The CDR3, as DNA: TGTGCCAGCAGCTTGGCGGGACAGGGAGAAAAGACCCAGTACTTC. The full variable domain, rest sourced from reference TRBV5-5 and TRBJ2-5, is DAGVTQSPTHLIKTRGQQVTLRCSPISGHKSVSWYQQVLGQGPQFIFQYYEKEERGRGNFPDRFSARQFPNYSSELNVNALLLGDSALYLCASSLAGQGEKTQYFGPGTRLLVL.

The gene calls are TRBV9 and TRBJ2-7; maybe TRBD1 (6 bases). The CDR3 contains 16 residues. Trimming removed 0 bases at V and 0 bases at J, with 13 bases between. CDR1 is SGDLS and CDR2 is YYNGEE in the germline V gene. For the CDR3, the DNA is TGTGCCAGCAGCGTAGCCGAGGGGGTGAGCTCCTACGAGCAGTACTTC. Translated, it gives CASSVAEGVSSYEQYF.

This clonotype was found a few times. The chain has TRBV5-1 and TRBJ2-4; 10 bases map to TRBD1. There are 14 residues in the CDR3. In germline, CDR1 is SGHRS, CDR2 YFSETQ. V gave up 4 bases and J gave up 9 bases; unmatched junction bases: 7. The CDR3 DNA follows: TGCGCCAGCAGCCCAAGGACAGGGGGTGGCATTCAGTACTTC. This translates into CASSPRTGGGIQYF.

The V call is TRBV29-1, the J call TRBJ2-5; 7 positions agree with TRBD1. From germline, CDR1 is SQVTM and CDR2 ANQGSEA. This CDR3 has 15 residues. Trimming removed 0 bases from V and 1 base from J; junction bases left unmatched: 5. This CDR3 is CSVEERGQLQETQYF. The CDR3 region has the DNA TGCAGCGTTGAAGAGAGGGGACAGCTCCAAGAGACCCAGTACTTC.

Of note for this clonotype: A much larger clonotype is one base distant, so this may be a read error. The CDR3 nucleotides are TGTGCCAACAGTGAAGCCAGGGACGGCACCTCCTGGGGCTATGGCTACACCTTC. It codes for CANSEARDGTSWGYGYTF. This sequence joins TRBV2 and TRBJ1-2; D possibly corresponds to TRBD1 (5 bases). CDR3 length equals 18 residues. Germline CDR1 reads SNHLY; CDR2 reads FYNNEI.

This clonotype has a count of ten or more. V usage is TRBV13 and J usage is TRBJ2-7, with D uncertain. CDR3 size: 13 residues. Per the germline V gene, CDR1 is PRHDT and CDR2 is FYEKMQ (reference sequence). The V and J ends lost 5 bases and 3 bases respectively, with 11 bases between them. This CDR3 reads CASSMDGYYEQYF. The CDR3 DNA reads TGTGCCAGCAGCATGGACGGTTACTACGAGCAGTACTTC.

Many counts were recorded for this clonotype. This sequence joins TRBV6-1 and TRBJ2-2, with 7 nucleotides matching TRBD2. This CDR3 is built from 13 residues. Per germline, CDR1 MNHNS and CDR2 SASEGT. V was clipped by 6 bases and J by 5 bases; unmatched bases: 3. The CDR3 coding sequence is TGTGCCAGCAGCGTTAGCGGGACCGGGGAGCTGTTTTTT. Its protein is CASSVSGTGELFF.

The chain is built from TRBV5-4 and TRBJ2-7; 14 bases line up with TRBD2. CDR1 and CDR2 (germline): SGHNT, YYREEE (reference sequence). CDR3 size: 16 residues. Trimming at V came to 0 bases and at J to 6 bases, leaving 5 bases not matched to a gene. CDR3 in amino acids: CASSLGGLAGVGEQYF. CDR3 sequence (DNA): TGTGCCAGCAGCTTGGGGGGACTAGCGGGAGTAGGCGAGCAGTACTTC.

This sequence joins TRBV27 and TRBJ2-3; 8 bases map to TRBD2. After removal of 3 bases from V and 2 bases from J, the junction contained 4 bases not matched to a gene. Germline lookup yields CDR1 MNHEY and CDR2 SMNVEV (reference sequence). The CDR3 is 15 residues long. DNA for the CDR3: TGTGCCAGCAGTTTCGGGAGGGCCTACACAGATACGCAGTATTTT. Translated: CASSFGRAYTDTQYF.

About this clonotype: This could be a read error, since a much larger clone is one nucleotide away. Because it lacks the conserved phenylalanine or tryptophan at the end, this CDR3 is likely a read error. The V gene is TRBV6-5, the J gene TRBJ1-1; D not resolved. Trimming cost V 0 bases and J 1 base, with 15 bases left between them. CDR3 length equals 17 residues. In germline, CDR1 is MNHEY, CDR2 SVGAGI. CDR3: CASSYSHLGYKNTEAFS. Written as DNA, the CDR3 is TGTGCCAGCAGTTACTCCCACTTGGGGTACAAGAACACTGAAGCTTTCTCT.

This clonotype was observed a handful of times. The V gene is TRBV19, the J gene TRBJ2-7; the D gene is possibly TRBD1 (6 bases). Germline CDR1 and CDR2: LNHDA and SQIVND (reference sequence). Trimming took off 4 bases at V and 0 bases at J, with 10 bases between the two ends. The CDR3 has 14 residues. The CDR3 DNA follows: TGTGCCAGTAGTAAAACGGACAGCTCCTACGAGCAGTACTTC. It encodes CASSKTDSSYEQYF.

This clonotype was seen more than once but under ten times. The chain carries TRBV30 and TRBJ2-1; tentatively, D is TRBD2 (5 bases). Germline CDR1 GTSNPN, CDR2 SVGIG (reference sequence). This CDR3 has 12 amino acids. CDR3 sequence (DNA): TGTGCTCGAGGGCCCCTGACCAATGAGCAGTTCTTC. Its translation: CARGPLTNEQFF.

This clonotype occurred a few times. The chain uses TRBV29-1 and TRBJ1-4; no clear D gene. Trimming shortened V by 4 bases and J by 7 bases, and 13 bases separated the two germline ends. This CDR3 is 13 amino acids long. CDR1 is SQVTM and CDR2 is ANQGSEA in the germline V gene. The CDR3 bases are TGCAGCGTTGGCTGGGCGCCAGGTGAAAAACTGTTTTTT. Amino acids: CSVGWAPGEKLFF. Full variable domain (remainder filled in from reference TRBV29-1 and TRBJ1-4): SAVISQKPSRDICQRGTSLTIQCQVDSQVTMMFWYRQQPGQSLTLIATANQGSEATYESGFVIDKFPISRPNLTFSTLTVSNMSPEDSSIYLCSVGWAPGEKLFFGSGTQLSVL.

This clonotype came up many times. The chain uses TRBV11-2 and TRBJ2-7; tentative D call: TRBD2 (6 bases). Trimming stripped 5 bases from V and 0 bases from J, with 17 bases between. The CDR3 has 16 amino acids. Per the germline V gene, CDR1 is SGHAT and CDR2 is FQNNGV. The CDR3 region is CASSPQLRDFSYEQYF. The CDR3 nucleotides are TGTGCCAGCAGCCCCCAACTCCGGGACTTCTCCTACGAGCAGTACTTC.

CDR3 loop: CASSTTPPGLADQETQYF. The CDR3 DNA sequence: TGTGCCAGCAGTACGACACCGCCGGGACTAGCGGACCAAGAGACCCAGTACTTC. The genes are TRBV6-1 and TRBJ2-5, with TRBD2 matching 11 bases. Trimming at V came to 5 bases and at J to 0 bases, leaving 11 bases not matched to a gene. CDR3 length: 18 amino acids. Germline assignment: CDR1 MNHNS and CDR2 SASEGT.

This clonotype was picked up many times. This chain connects TRBV20-1 to TRBJ2-5; 13 bases map to TRBD2. The CDR3 has 15 residues. In germline, CDR1 is DFQATT, CDR2 SNEGSKA (reference sequence). Trimming removed 6 bases from V and 4 bases from J; junction bases left unmatched: 8. The chain's CDR3 is CSAQSGLAGSETQYF. The CDR3 DNA is TGCAGTGCCCAATCGGGACTAGCGGGATCAGAGACCCAGTACTTC.

This sequence joins TRBV29-1 and TRBJ1-4; 9 bases fit TRBD1. CDR1 and CDR2 (germline): SQVTM, ANQGSEA. V dropped 4 bases and J dropped 0; count of bases not matched to a gene: 6. The CDR3 covers 16 residues. The CDR3 nucleotides read TGCAGCGTTGGAGGGGACAGGGAAACAACTAATGAAAAACTGTTTTTT. Its protein product is CSVGGDRETTNEKLFF.

The table lists this clonotype with a few counts. The chain joins TRBV3-1 to TRBJ2-5, with 7 bases aligning to TRBD1. There are 15 residues in the CDR3. The germline CDR1 and CDR2 sequences are LGHDT and YNNKEL (reference sequence). J lost 1 base, V lost 2 bases, and 4 bases had no gene match. The CDR3 coding sequence is TGTGCCAGCAGCCAAACGACAGGGTCCCAAGAGACCCAGTACTTC. Protein sequence: CASSQTTGSQETQYF.